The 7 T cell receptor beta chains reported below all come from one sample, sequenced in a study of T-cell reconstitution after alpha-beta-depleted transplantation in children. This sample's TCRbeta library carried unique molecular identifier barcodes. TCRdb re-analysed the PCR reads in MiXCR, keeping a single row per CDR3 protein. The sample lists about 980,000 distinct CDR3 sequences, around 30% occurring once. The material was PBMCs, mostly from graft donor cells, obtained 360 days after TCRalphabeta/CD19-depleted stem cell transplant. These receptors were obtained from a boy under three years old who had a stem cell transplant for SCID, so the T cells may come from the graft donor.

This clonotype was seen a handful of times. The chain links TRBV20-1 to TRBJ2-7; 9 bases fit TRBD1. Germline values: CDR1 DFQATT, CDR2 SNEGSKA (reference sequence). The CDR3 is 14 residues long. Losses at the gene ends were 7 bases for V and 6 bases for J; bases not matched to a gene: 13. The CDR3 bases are TGCAGTGTTGGTACCGGGACAGGGATAGGCGAGCAGTACTTC. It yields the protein CSVGTGTGIGEQYF.

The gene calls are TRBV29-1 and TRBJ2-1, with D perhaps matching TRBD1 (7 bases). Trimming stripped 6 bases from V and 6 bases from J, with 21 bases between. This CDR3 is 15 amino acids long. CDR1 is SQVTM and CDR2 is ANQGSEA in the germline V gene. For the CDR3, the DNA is TGCAGCGTGCCCTACCTCGACAGGGAGGTCAATGAGCAGTTCTTC. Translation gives CSVPYLDREVNEQFF.

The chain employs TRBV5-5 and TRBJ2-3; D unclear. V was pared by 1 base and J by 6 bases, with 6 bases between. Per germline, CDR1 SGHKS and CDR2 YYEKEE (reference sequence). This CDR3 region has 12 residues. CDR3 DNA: TGTGCCAGCAGCTTGAATGTTGATACGCAGTATTTT. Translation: CASSLNVDTQYF.

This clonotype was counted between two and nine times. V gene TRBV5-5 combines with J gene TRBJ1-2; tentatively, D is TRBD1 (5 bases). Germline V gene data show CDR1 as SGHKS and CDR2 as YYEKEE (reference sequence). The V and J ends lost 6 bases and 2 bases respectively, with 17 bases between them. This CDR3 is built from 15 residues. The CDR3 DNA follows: TGTGCCAGCAATCCAGACAGACTATTAAACTATGGCTACACCTTC. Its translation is CASNPDRLLNYGYTF.

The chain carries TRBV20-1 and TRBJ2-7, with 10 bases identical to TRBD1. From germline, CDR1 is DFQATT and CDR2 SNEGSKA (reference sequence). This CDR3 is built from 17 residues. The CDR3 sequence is CCARVRDRGRGSYEQYF. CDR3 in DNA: TGCTGCGCTAGAGTGCGGGACAGGGGAAGGGGCTCCTACGAGCAGTACTTC.

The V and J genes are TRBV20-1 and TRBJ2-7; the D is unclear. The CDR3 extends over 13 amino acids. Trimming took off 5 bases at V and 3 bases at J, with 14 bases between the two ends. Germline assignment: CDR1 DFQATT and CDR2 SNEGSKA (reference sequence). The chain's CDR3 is CSALWPPGYEQYF. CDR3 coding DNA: TGCAGTGCTCTCTGGCCACCCGGCTACGAGCAGTACTTC.

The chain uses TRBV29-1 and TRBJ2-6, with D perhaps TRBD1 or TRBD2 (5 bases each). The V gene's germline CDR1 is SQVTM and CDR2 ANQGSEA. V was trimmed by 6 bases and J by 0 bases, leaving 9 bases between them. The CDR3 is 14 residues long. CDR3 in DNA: TGCAGCGTGGGGGTAGACTCTGGGGCCAACGTCCTGACTTTC. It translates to CSVGVDSGANVLTF.